What follows are 9 T cell receptor beta chains derived from one specimen sequenced in a study of cytomegalovirus exposure and HLA in healthy donors. Primers: 60 Vbeta forward and 13 Jbeta reverse. TCRdb's table, derived via immunoSEQ multiplex PCR, lists solely in-frame clones and lacks some. This specimen shows approximately 110,000 clones; the ten leading clones hold roughly 2.7%. The sample consisted of PBMCs. The receptors originated from a man aged 30 to 39 in good health and CMV-seronegative.

The genes are TRBV15 and TRBJ2-3; TRBD1 agrees at 10 bases. Per the germline V gene, CDR1 is LNHNV and CDR2 is YYDKDF (reference sequence). Trimming took 1 base from V and 6 from J; bases not matched to a gene: 4. The CDR3 is made up of 15 amino acids. This CDR3 is CATSRGGTGDDTQYF. As DNA, the CDR3 is TGTGCCACCAGCAGAGGGGGGACAGGGGACGATACGCAGTATTTT.

The chain recombines TRBV7-8 with TRBJ1-1; tentatively, D is TRBD1 (5 bases). Germline values: CDR1 SGHVS, CDR2 FQNEAQ. The CDR3 has 15 residues. Trimming left V 1 base short and J 7 bases short, with 16 bases between. CDR3 sequence: CASSLGWGLVSEAFF. The DNA of the CDR3 is TGTGCCAGCAGCTTAGGGTGGGGACTGGTAAGTGAAGCTTTCTTT.

The chain carries TRBV19 and TRBJ1-1; the D is unclear. Trimming shortened V by 5 bases and J by 0 bases, and 7 bases separated the two germline ends. The CDR3 extends over 13 amino acids. The germline V gene encodes CDR1 LNHDA and CDR2 SQIVND (reference sequence). The CDR3 sequence: CASSWRMNTEAFF. CDR3 nucleotides: TGTGCCAGTAGTTGGAGAATGAACACTGAAGCTTTCTTT.

The CDR3 coding sequence is TGTGCCAGCAGCTTGTTGCTGGGACAGGGAGGGAATGGGCAGTACTTC. It codes for CASSLLLGQGGNGQYF. V is TRBV5-6 and J is TRBJ2-7, with 9 bases lining up with TRBD1. CDR1 and CDR2 from the germline V gene are SGHDT and YYEEEE. This CDR3 is 16 amino acids long. Trimming took 1 base from V and 9 from J; bases not matched to a gene: 14.

The CDR3 spells CSVGLGNYNEQFF. DNA of the CDR3: TGCAGCGTCGGACTAGGTAACTACAATGAGCAGTTCTTC. V and J are TRBV29-1 and TRBJ2-1; 7 positions agree with TRBD2. The CDR3 is 13 amino acids. CDR1 and CDR2 (germline): SQVTM, ANQGSEA. J gave up 3 bases and V 6 bases, and 5 bases lay outside the gene matches.

The chain is built from TRBV10-3 and TRBJ2-6; no definite D call. Looked up from germline, CDR1 is ENHRY and CDR2 is SYGVKD. The CDR3 consists of 15 residues. Trimming took 7 bases from V and 2 from J, leaving 12 bases between them. Written as DNA, the CDR3 is TGTGCCATCACCGGTGGGCTTACTGGGGCCAACGTCCTGACTTTC. Translation gives CAITGGLTGANVLTF.

This chain connects TRBV9 to TRBJ1-5; TRBD1 aligns across 12 bases. CDR1 SGDLS and CDR2 YYNGEE come from the germline V gene. This CDR3 contains 16 residues. J gave up 7 bases and V 4 bases, and 9 bases lay outside the gene matches. This CDR3 reads CASSPGTGGIGQPQHF. The CDR3 coding sequence is TGTGCCAGCAGCCCCGGGACAGGGGGCATCGGACAGCCCCAGCATTTT.

J is TRBJ1-5 and V is TRBV28; a weak D match, TRBD1 (5 bases). The CDR3 is made up of 16 amino acids. Trimming pared 4 bases from V and 2 bases from J, leaving 15 bases between. Germline loops: CDR1 MDHEN, CDR2 SYDVKM. The CDR3 DNA follows: TGTGCCAGCAGTTCCCCACTGGACATGGGCAATCAGCCCCAGCATTTT. The encoded protein is CASSSPLDMGNQPQHF.

J is TRBJ2-7 and V is TRBV30; 7 bases fit TRBD1. V shed 5 bases, J shed 6 bases, and the junction held 7 bases outside the gene matches. CDR1 GTSNPN and CDR2 SVGIG come from the germline V gene (reference sequence). There are 12 residues in the CDR3. This chain's CDR3 is CAWEERTGEQYF. The CDR3 nucleotides read TGTGCCTGGGAGGAGAGGACAGGCGAGCAGTACTTC.